This T cell receptor beta chain appears in the sequencing data of a study of T cells expressing NK-cell markers. A word on this clonotype: The antigen remains unidentified.

Study results and caveats: For 6 or 7 donors, the dominant NKG2C+ clonotypes made up roughly 1.0-7.5% of their CD8+ T cells.

Germline assignment: CDR1 MNHNS and CDR2 SASEGT. The CDR3 covers 15 residues. 5'RACE template switching built TCR beta cDNA with unique molecular identifiers. TCRdb re-analyzed the 5' RACE reads; it lists each CDR3 protein once, without DNA. The listing records about 460,000 distinct CDR3 sequences. The V call is TRBV6-1, the J call TRBJ2-6; TCRdb selects TRBD1, and the lack of DNA leaves this call unchecked. The receptor comes from a woman in her 50s in good health. The specimen was blood T cells: a sorted CD56 or NKG2C T cell subset, CD4+ or CD8+ T cells, or bulk PBMC T cells (not recorded which). CDR3 residues: CASSSRGAGANVLTF.